This T cell receptor beta chain appears in the sequencing data of a study of T cells in Graves' hyperthyroidism and ophthalmopathy. Background on the study: Upon initial diagnosis and before any treatment, peripheral blood was collected.

The CDR3 totals 17 residues. Germline V CDR1 and CDR2: MNHEY, SVGAGI. Trimming stripped 1 base from V and 8 bases from J, with 18 bases between. The CDR3 regions of TCR beta were amplified from RNA transcripts. TCR CDR3 regions were first amplified by RT-PCR with HTBI primers. TCRdb fed the multiplex PCR reads into MiXCR, producing one record per CDR3 protein. The sample contains approximately 420,000 distinct CDR3 sequences, approximately 14% of which appear only once. Stable hyperthyroidism: no ophthalmopathy progression over 18 months of follow-up. This clonotype came up many times. This chain uses TRBV6-5 with TRBJ2-6, with D perhaps TRBD2 (6 bases). Sequencing was carried out using blood. This receptor was taken from a woman aged 18-29 years with Graves' hyperthyroidism. CDR3 in amino acids: CASSYYAGRKGTNVLTF. The DNA of the CDR3 is TGTGCCAGCAGTTACTACGCAGGGAGGAAAGGGACCAACGTCCTGACTTTC.